This T cell receptor beta chain was identified during a study of blood T cell repertoires in COVID-19. The CDR3 extends over 14 amino acids. Germline CDR1 MNHNY, CDR2 SVGAGI (reference sequence). Trimming cost V 4 bases and J 5 bases; bases outside gene matches: 7. Here immunoSEQ multiplex PCR was the method, and the copy in TCRdb shows in-frame clones only, minus some. This table has tens of thousands of clones, approximately 80% appearing once. This chain connects TRBV6-6 to TRBJ1-1, with 7 bases aligning to TRBD1. Specimen: peripheral blood. This sequence originates from a human donor in a cohort sampled during active COVID-19. The CDR3, as DNA: TGTGCCAGCAGTTCGAGGGGGCAAGGGACTGAAGCTTTCTTT. Translating gives CASSSRGQGTEAFF.